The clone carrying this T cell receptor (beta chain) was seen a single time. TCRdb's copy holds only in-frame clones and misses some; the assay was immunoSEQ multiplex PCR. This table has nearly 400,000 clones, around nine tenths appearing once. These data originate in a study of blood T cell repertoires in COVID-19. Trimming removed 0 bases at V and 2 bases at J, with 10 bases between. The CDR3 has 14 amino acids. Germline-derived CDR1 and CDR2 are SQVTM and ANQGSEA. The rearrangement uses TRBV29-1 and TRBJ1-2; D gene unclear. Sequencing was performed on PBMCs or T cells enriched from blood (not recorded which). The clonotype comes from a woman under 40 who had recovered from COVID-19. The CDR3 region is CSVEDPTKNYGYTF. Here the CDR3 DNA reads TGCAGCGTTGAAGATCCTACCAAGAACTATGGCTACACCTTC.